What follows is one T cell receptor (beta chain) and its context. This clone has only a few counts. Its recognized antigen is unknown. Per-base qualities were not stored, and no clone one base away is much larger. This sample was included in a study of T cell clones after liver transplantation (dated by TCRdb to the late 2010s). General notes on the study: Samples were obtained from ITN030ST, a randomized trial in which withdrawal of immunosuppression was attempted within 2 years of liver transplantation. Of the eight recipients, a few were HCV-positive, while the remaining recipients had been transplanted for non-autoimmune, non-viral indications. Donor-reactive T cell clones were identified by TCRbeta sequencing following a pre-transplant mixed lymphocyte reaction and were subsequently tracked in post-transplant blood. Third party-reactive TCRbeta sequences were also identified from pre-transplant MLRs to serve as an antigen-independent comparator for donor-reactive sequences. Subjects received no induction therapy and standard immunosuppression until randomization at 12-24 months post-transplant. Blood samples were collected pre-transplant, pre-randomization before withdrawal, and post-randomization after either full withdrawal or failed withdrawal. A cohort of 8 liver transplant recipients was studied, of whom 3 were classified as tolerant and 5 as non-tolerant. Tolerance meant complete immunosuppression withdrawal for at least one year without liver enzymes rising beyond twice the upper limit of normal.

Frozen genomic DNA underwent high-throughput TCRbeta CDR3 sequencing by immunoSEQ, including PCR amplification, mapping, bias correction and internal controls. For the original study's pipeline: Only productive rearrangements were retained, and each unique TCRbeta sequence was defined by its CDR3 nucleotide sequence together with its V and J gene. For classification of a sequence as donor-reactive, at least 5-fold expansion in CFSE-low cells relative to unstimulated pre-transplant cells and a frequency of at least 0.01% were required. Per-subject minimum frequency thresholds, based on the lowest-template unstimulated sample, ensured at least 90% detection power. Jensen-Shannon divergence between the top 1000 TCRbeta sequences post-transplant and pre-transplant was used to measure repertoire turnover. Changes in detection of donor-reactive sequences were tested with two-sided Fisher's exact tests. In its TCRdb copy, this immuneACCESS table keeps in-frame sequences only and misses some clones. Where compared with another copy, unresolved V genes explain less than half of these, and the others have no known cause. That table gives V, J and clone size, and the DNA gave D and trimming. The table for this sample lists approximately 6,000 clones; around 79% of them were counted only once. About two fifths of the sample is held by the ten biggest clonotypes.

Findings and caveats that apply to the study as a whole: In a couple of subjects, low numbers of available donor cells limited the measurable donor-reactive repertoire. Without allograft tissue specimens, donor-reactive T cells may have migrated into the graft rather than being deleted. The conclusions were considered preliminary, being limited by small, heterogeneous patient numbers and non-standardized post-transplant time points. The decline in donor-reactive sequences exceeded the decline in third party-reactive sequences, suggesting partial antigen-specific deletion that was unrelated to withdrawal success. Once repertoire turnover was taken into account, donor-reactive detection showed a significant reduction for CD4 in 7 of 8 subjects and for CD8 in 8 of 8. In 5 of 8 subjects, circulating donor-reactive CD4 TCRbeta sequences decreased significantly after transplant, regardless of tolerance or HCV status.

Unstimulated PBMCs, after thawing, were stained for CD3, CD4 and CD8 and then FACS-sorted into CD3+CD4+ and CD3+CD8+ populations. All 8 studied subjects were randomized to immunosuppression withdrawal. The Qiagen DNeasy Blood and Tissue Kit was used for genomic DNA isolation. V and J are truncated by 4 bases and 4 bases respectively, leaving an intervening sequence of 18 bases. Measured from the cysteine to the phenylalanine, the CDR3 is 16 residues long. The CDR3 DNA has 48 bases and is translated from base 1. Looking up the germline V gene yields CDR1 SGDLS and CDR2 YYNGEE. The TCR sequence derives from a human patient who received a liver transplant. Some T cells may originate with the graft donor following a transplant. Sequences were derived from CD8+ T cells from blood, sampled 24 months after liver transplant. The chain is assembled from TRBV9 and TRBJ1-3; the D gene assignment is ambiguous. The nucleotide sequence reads TGTGCCAGCAGCCCCCGCTCTGACGGATCGGGAAACACCATATATTTT. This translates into CASSPRSDGSGNTIYF.